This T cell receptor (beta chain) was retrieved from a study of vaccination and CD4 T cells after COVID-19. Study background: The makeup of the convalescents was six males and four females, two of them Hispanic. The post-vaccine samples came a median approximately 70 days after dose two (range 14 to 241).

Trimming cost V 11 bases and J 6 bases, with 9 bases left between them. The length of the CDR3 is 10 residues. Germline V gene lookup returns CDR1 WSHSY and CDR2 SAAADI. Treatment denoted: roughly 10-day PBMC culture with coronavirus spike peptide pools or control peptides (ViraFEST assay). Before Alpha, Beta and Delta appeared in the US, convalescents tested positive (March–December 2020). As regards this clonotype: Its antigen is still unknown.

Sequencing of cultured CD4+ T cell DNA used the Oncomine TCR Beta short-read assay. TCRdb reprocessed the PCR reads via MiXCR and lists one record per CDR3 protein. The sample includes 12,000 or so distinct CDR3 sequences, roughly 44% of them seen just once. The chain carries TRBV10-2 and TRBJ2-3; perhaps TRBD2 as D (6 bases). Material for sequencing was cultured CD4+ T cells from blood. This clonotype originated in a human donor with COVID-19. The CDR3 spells CAAGTDTQYF. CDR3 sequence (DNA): TGCGCCGCGGGGACGGATACGCAGTATTTT.